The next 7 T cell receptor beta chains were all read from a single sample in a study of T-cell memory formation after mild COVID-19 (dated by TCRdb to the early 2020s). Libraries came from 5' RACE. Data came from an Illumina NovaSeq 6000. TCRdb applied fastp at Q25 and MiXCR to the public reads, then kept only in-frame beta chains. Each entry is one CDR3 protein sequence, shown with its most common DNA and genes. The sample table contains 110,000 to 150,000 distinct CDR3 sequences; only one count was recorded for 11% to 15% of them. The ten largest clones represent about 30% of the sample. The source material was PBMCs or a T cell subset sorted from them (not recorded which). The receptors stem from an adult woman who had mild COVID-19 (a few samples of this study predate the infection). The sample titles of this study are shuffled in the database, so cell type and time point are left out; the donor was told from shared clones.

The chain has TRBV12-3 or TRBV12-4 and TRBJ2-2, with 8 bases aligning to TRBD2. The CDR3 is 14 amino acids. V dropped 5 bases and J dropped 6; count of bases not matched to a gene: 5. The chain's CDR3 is CASSLQLAAGELFF. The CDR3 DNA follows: TGTGCCAGCAGTCTTCAACTAGCGGCCGGGGAGCTGTTTTTT.

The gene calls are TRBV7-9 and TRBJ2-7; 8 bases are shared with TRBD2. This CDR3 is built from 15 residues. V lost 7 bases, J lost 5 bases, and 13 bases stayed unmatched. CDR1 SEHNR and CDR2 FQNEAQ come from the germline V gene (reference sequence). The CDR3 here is CASTTGGGPKDEQYF. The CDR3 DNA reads TGTGCCAGCACTACCGGGGGGGGGCCTAAGGACGAGCAGTACTTC.

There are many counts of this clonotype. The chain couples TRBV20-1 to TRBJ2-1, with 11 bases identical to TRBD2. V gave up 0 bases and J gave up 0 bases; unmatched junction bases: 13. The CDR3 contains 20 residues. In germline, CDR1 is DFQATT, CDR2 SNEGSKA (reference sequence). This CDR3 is CSARDASGRTQSFSYNEQFF. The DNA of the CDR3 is TGCAGTGCTAGAGACGCTAGCGGGAGGACCCAGAGCTTCTCCTACAATGAGCAGTTCTTC.

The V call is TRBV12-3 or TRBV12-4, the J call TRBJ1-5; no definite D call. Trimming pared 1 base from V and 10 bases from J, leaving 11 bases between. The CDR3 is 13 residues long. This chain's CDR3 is CASSLGLGKPQHF. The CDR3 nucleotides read TGTGCCAGCAGTTTAGGTTTAGGGAAACCCCAGCATTTT.

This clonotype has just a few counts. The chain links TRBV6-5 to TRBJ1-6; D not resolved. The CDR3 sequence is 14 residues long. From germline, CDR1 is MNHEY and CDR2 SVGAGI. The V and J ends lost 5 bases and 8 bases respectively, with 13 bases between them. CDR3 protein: CASSVWAMDSPLHF. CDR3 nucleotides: TGTGCCAGCAGTGTGTGGGCTATGGATTCACCCCTCCACTTT.

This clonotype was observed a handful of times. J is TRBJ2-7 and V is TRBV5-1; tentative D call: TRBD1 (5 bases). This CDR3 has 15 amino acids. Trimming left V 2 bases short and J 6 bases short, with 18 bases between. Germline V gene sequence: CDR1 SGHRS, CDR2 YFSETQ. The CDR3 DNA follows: TGCGCCAGCAGCTTCGGTAATCGGGTGACAGTCGAGCAGTACTTC. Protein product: CASSFGNRVTVEQYF.

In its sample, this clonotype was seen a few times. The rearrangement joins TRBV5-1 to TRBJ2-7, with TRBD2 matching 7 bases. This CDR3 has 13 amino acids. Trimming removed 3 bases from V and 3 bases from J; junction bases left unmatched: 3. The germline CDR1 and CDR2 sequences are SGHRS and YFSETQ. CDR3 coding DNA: TGCGCCAGCAGCTCCCGGACTAGCTACGAGCAGTACTTC. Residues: CASSSRTSYEQYF.